Presented here are 9 T cell receptor beta chains from one specimen sequenced in a study of identical twins. TCRdb independently ran MiXCR on the 5' RACE reads; one entry per CDR3 protein. The profile covers 550,000 to 700,000 distinct CDR3 sequences, with around 21% appearing a single time and 4.3% taken by the ten largest. These sequences were also reported in another study, on T cells expressing NK-cell markers.

Source material: PBMCs. The receptors derive from a woman between 18 and 30 years old in good health.

This clonotype was picked up many times. This chain uses TRBV20-1 with TRBJ2-7; D is possibly TRBD2 (6 bases). With 3 bases removed from V and 4 bases from J, the gap between germline ends came to 13 bases. The V gene's germline CDR1 is DFQATT and CDR2 SNEGSKA (reference sequence). CDR3 length: 13 amino acids. This chain's CDR3 is CSASSREPYEQYF. The CDR3 DNA reads as TGCAGTGCTAGCTCGCGGGAACCTTACGAGCAGTACTTC.

DNA for the CDR3: TGCGCCAGCAGCCAAGATTTCGCGGAGGATGGCTACACCTTC. This sequence encodes CASSQDFAEDGYTF. The chain has TRBV4-3 and TRBJ1-2, with D hard to call. This CDR3 has 14 amino acids. V was trimmed by 0 bases and J by 6 bases, leaving 11 bases between them. The V gene's germline CDR1 is LGHNA and CDR2 YSLEER.

This clonotype was seen a few times. The V gene is TRBV10-2, the J gene TRBJ2-5; no clear D. The CDR3 totals 16 residues. The V and J ends lost 2 bases and 0 bases respectively, with 13 bases between them. Germline lookup yields CDR1 WSHSY and CDR2 SAAADI. This chain's CDR3 is CASSEDRSSYQETQYF. CDR3 in DNA: TGCGCCAGCAGTGAGGATAGATCAAGTTACCAAGAGACCCAGTACTTC.

The V gene is TRBV4-3, the J gene TRBJ2-2, with 11 bases aligning to TRBD2. Germline CDR1 reads LGHNA; CDR2 reads YSLEER. The CDR3 has 16 residues. J lost 6 bases, V lost 1 base, and 4 bases had no gene match. The CDR3 bases are TGCGCCAGCAGCCAAGGTGGTAGCGGGAGGGCCGGGGAGCTGTTTTTT. Its protein product is CASSQGGSGRAGELFF.

This chain links TRBV6-5 with TRBJ2-2; D is undetermined. V lost 2 bases and J 4 bases, leaving 5 bases between the germline ends. CDR3 size: 13 residues. Germline lookup yields CDR1 MNHEY and CDR2 SVGAGI. The CDR3 sequence is CASSYPPTGELFF. The CDR3, as DNA: TGTGCCAGCAGTTACCCACCCACCGGGGAGCTGTTTTTT.

The J gene is TRBJ2-3, the V gene TRBV6-1, with 9 bases fitting TRBD2. The V gene's germline CDR1 is MNHNS and CDR2 SASEGT. CDR3 length: 16 residues. The V gene end was trimmed by 5 bases and the J gene end by 5 bases; junction bases not matched to a gene: 11. CDR3 sequence reads: CASSTLAGGPGDTQYF. In nucleotides, the CDR3 is TGTGCCAGCAGTACCTTGGCGGGAGGGCCTGGAGATACGCAGTATTTT.

This clonotype has only a few counts. V and J are TRBV20-1 and TRBJ1-6; the match to TRBD1 covers 7 bases. The CDR3 consists of 15 residues. The V gene's germline CDR1 is DFQATT and CDR2 SNEGSKA (reference sequence). V dropped 3 bases and J dropped 9; count of bases not matched to a gene: 11. The CDR3 loop is CSARERQGRGSPLHF. The CDR3 nucleotides are TGCAGTGCTAGGGAAAGACAGGGTCGGGGTTCACCCCTCCACTTT.

This rearrangement joins TRBV24-1 to TRBJ2-5, with D perhaps matching TRBD1 or TRBD2 (7 bases each). The germline V gene encodes CDR1 KGHDR and CDR2 SFDVKD. Trimming pared 6 bases from V and 5 bases from J, leaving 18 bases between. The CDR3 loop spans 15 amino acids. CDR3 sequence reads: CATSSVDREGETQYF. The DNA for the CDR3 is TGTGCCACCAGTTCCGTTGACAGGGAGGGGGAGACCCAGTACTTC.

Only a few counts were recorded for this clonotype. The CDR3 DNA reads as TGCAGTGCTAGAGACCCCCTATTGGGCTACGAGCAGTACTTC. Residues: CSARDPLLGYEQYF. The chain joins TRBV20-1 to TRBJ2-7; D call uncertain. Germline V gives CDR1 DFQATT, CDR2 SNEGSKA (reference sequence). This CDR3 comprises 14 residues. Deletions cut 0 bases from V and 3 bases from J, with 12 bases between.